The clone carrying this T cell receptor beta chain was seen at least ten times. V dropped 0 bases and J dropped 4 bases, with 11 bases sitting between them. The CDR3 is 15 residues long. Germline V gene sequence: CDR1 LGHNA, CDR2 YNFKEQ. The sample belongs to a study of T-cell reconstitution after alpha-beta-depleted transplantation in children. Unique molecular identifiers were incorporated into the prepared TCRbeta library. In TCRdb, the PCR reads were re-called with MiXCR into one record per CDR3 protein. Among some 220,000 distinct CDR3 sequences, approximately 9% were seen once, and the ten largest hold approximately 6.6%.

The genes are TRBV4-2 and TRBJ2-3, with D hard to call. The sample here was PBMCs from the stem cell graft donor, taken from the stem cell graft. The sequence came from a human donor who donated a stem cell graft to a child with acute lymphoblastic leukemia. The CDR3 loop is CASSQERSGPDTQYF. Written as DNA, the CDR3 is TGTGCCAGCAGCCAAGAAAGGTCGGGCCCAGATACGCAGTATTTT.